This record covers a single T cell receptor beta chain. Its antigen is not known. This record belongs to a study of cytomegalovirus exposure and HLA in healthy donors. Findings and caveats of the study: With later analysis, a missense DCLRE1C variant became linked to TCR beta V- and J-gene trimming. Among TCR beta chains, those listed as cytomegalovirus-associated numbered some 160.

Vbeta (60) and Jbeta (13) primers were used in the PCR. The table came from immunoSEQ multiplex PCR; TCRdb's copy has only in-frame clones and leaves some out. The sample lists tens of thousands of clones, about 79% seen once, with approximately 17% in the top ten. The CDR3 spans 14 residues. V shed 3 bases and J 5 bases; nucleotides not matched to a gene: 6. CDR1 and CDR2 from the germline V gene are SQVTM and ANQGSEA. The material sequenced was PBMCs. The chain links TRBV29-1 to TRBJ2-5; TRBD2 matches 10 bases. The clonotype originates from a man between 65 and 80 years old in good health and CMV-seropositive. The CDR3 protein is CSVDSGGAWETQYF. The CDR3 nucleotides read TGCAGCGTTGACAGCGGGGGGGCTTGGGAGACCCAGTACTTC.